This entry lists 18 T cell receptor beta chains sequenced from one sample in a study of blood T cell repertoires in COVID-19. The table came from immunoSEQ multiplex PCR; TCRdb's copy has only in-frame clones and leaves some out. Of approximately 46,000 clones listed, roughly 86% are singletons. The sample was peripheral blood. The receptors were gathered from a man in his 60s with active or convalescent COVID-19.

This chain links TRBV5-1 with TRBJ2-7; 7 positions match TRBD1. The CDR3 loop spans 14 amino acids. The V gene end was trimmed by 3 bases and the J gene end by 3 bases; junction bases not matched to a gene: 6. CDR1 and CDR2 (germline): SGHRS, YFSETQ. In DNA form, the CDR3 reads TGCGCCAGCAGCTACGGGGACAGCAGCTACGAGCAGTACTTC. Encoded protein: CASSYGDSSYEQYF.

V usage is TRBV7-6 and J usage is TRBJ1-1; 10 positions agree with TRBD1. Unmatched junction bases numbered 1, after V lost 0 bases and J lost 0 bases. This CDR3 comprises 16 residues. Per the germline V gene, CDR1 is SGHVS and CDR2 is FNYEAQ. The CDR3 sequence is CASSLAGQGMNTEAFF. The CDR3 coding sequence is TGTGCCAGCAGCTTAGCGGGACAGGGGATGAACACTGAAGCTTTCTTT.

In regard to this clone: A read error may produce the germline difference seen at one junction end. The chain links TRBV3-1 (or the pseudogene TRBV3-2) to TRBJ2-7; the match to TRBD2 covers 10 bases. This CDR3 is 16 amino acids long. Germline V gene data show CDR1 as LGHDT and CDR2 as YNNKEL (reference sequence). CDR3 amino acids: CATSQVKLAGWGEQYF. CDR3 coding DNA: TGTGCCACCAGCCAAGTAAAACTAGCGGGGTGGGGGGAGCAGTACTTC.

This clone was observed a handful of times. This rearrangement joins TRBV12-3 or TRBV12-4 to TRBJ2-1; tentatively, D is TRBD2 (5 bases). This CDR3 comprises 13 residues. Trimming removed 4 bases at V and 6 bases at J, with 10 bases between. The CDR3 sequence is CASSYYEGNEQFF. The CDR3, as DNA: TGTGCCAGCAGTTACTATGAGGGCAATGAGCAGTTCTTC.

The chain recombines TRBV29-1 with TRBJ1-2; no clear D gene. In germline, CDR1 is SQVTM, CDR2 ANQGSEA. The CDR3 is 13 residues long. V gave up 3 bases and J gave up 8 bases, with 16 bases separating them. CDR3 amino acids: CSVDSPTQLGYTF. For the CDR3, the DNA is TGCAGCGTTGACTCTCCCACCCAACTAGGCTACACCTTC. Looking up the rest from reference TRBV29-1 and TRBJ1-2 gives the full variable domain: SAVISQKPSRDICQRGTSLTIQCQVDSQVTMMFWYRQQPGQSLTLIATANQGSEATYESGFVIDKFPISRPNLTFSTLTVSNMSPEDSSIYLCSVDSPTQLGYTFGSGTRLTVV.

The V call is TRBV2, the J call TRBJ1-4; 8 positions agree with TRBD1. In germline, CDR1 is SNHLY, CDR2 FYNNEI. After removal of 7 bases from V and 10 bases from J, the junction contained 5 bases not matched to a gene. The CDR3 is made up of 12 amino acids. This CDR3 reads CASKAGGTKLFF. In DNA, the CDR3 is TGTGCCAGCAAGGCAGGGGGCACAAAACTGTTTTTT.

The chain recombines TRBV19 with TRBJ1-6; D is ambiguous. Germline CDR1 is LNHDA and CDR2 is SQIVND (reference sequence). This CDR3 region has 14 residues. The germline V and J ends were trimmed by 3 bases and 9 bases, with 12 bases remaining between them. DNA for the CDR3: TGTGCCAGTAGTATCGGTGTGAATGGTTCACCCCTCCACTTT. This encodes CASSIGVNGSPLHF.

The chain couples TRBV7-3 to TRBJ2-3, with D perhaps TRBD2 (5 bases). CDR3 length equals 13 residues. Germline CDR1 is SGHTA and CDR2 is FQGTGA. V gave up 5 bases and J gave up 6 bases, with 12 bases separating them. The CDR3 DNA reads TGTGCCAGCAGCCCGTCGGGGAGCGATACGCAGTATTTT. Its protein product is CASSPSGSDTQYF.

V is TRBV2 and J is TRBJ1-1; D is unresolved. The CDR3 has 14 amino acids. Trimming pared 4 bases from V and 0 bases from J, leaving 9 bases between. The germline gives CDR1 SNHLY, CDR2 FYNNEI. As DNA, the CDR3 is TGTGCCAGCAGTGCACGGCGGATGAACACTGAAGCTTTCTTT. Residues: CASSARRMNTEAFF.

The rearrangement joins TRBV5-1 to TRBJ1-1, with D unclear. Trimming took 2 bases from V and 0 from J, leaving 5 bases between them. Germline lookup yields CDR1 SGHRS and CDR2 YFSETQ. CDR3 length: 13 amino acids. The CDR3 DNA reads as TGCGCCAGCAGCTTCGAGCTGAACACTGAAGCTTTCTTT. This sequence encodes CASSFELNTEAFF. The variable domain in full, completed from reference TRBV5-1 and TRBJ1-1, reads KAGVTQTPRYLIKTRGQQVTLSCSPISGHRSVSWYQQTPGQGLQFLFEYFSETQRNKGNFPGRFSGRQFSNSRSEMNVSTLELGDSALYLCASSFELNTEAFFGQGTRLTVV.

The chain employs TRBV15 and TRBJ1-1; 8 bases are a match to TRBD1. The CDR3 has 18 amino acids. Germline CDR1 reads LNHNV; CDR2 reads YYDKDF (reference sequence). The V segment lost 3 bases and the J segment 1 base; nucleotides outside the gene matches: 13. The CDR3 DNA reads TGTGCCACCAGCAGGGTGGGACAGGAGGTCTGGGGGAACACTGAAGCTTTCTTT. Translating it yields CATSRVGQEVWGNTEAFF.

The J gene is TRBJ2-7, the V gene TRBV6-5; 7 bases are shared with TRBD1. Germline assignment: CDR1 MNHEY and CDR2 SVGAGI. V dropped 6 bases and J dropped 5; count of bases not matched to a gene: 10. The CDR3 consists of 14 residues. The CDR3 sequence: CASSPQGVIDEQYF. In nucleotides, the CDR3 is TGTGCCAGCAGCCCCCAGGGGGTCATCGACGAGCAGTACTTC.

This sequence joins TRBV5-1 and TRBJ1-1, with 8 bases matching TRBD1. The germline V gene encodes CDR1 SGHRS and CDR2 YFSETQ. This CDR3 spans 16 amino acids. J was trimmed by 4 bases and V by 0 bases; bases with no gene match: 8. The CDR3 nucleotides are TGCGCCAGCAGCTTGGCCTCAGGGGGCAGAATCACTGAAGCTTTCTTT. This codes for CASSLASGGRITEAFF.

This rearrangement joins TRBV6-2 or TRBV6-3 to TRBJ1-1; tentatively, D is TRBD1 (5 bases). V lost 5 bases to trimming and J lost 2 bases, with 9 bases between them. The V gene's germline CDR1 is MNHEY and CDR2 SVGEGT. There are 13 residues in the CDR3. CDR3 DNA sequence: TGTGCCAGCAGTACCCAGGGAAACACTGAAGCTTTCTTT. As protein: CASSTQGNTEAFF.

This clone was seen a few times. The chain is built from TRBV3-1 (or the pseudogene TRBV3-2) and TRBJ1-1, with 7 bases fitting TRBD1. The germline gives CDR1 LGHDT, CDR2 YNNKEL (reference sequence). V trimming: 2 bases; J trimming: 6 bases; junction bases outside the gene matches: 6. CDR3 length: 14 residues. The CDR3 sequence is CASSQRGQWPEAFF. The DNA of the CDR3 is TGTGCCAGCAGCCAACGGGGACAGTGGCCTGAAGCTTTCTTT.

In its sample, this clone ranks as medium-sized. The rearrangement uses TRBV4-1 and TRBJ2-1; TRBD2 matches 8 bases. The J segment lost 6 bases and the V segment lost 0 bases, leaving 4 bases of the junction unmatched. The germline V gene has CDR1 MGHRA and CDR2 YSYEKL. This CDR3 is 15 amino acids long. The chain's CDR3 is CASSQETSGSNEQFF. The CDR3 nucleotides read TGCGCCAGCAGCCAAGAGACGAGCGGGAGCAATGAGCAGTTCTTC.

The genes are TRBV10-3 and TRBJ2-5; 9 bases align to TRBD1. V shed 7 bases, J shed 5 bases, and the junction held 8 bases outside the gene matches. The CDR3 totals 14 residues. CDR1 is ENHRY, CDR2 SYGVKD, per germline. The CDR3 nucleotides are TGTGCCATCAACCCGGGACAGGGTCAGGAGACCCAGTACTTC. It is translated as CAINPGQGQETQYF.

V and J are TRBV4-2 and TRBJ1-2, with 8 bases that match TRBD1. The CDR3 has 16 amino acids. The germline V gene has CDR1 LGHNA and CDR2 YNFKEQ. V was pared by 4 bases and J by 7 bases, with 14 bases of the junction left unmatched. The CDR3 sequence is CASSLQGAVSGGGYTF. The CDR3 DNA reads TGTGCCAGCAGCCTTCAGGGGGCGGTTTCAGGTGGTGGCTACACCTTC.